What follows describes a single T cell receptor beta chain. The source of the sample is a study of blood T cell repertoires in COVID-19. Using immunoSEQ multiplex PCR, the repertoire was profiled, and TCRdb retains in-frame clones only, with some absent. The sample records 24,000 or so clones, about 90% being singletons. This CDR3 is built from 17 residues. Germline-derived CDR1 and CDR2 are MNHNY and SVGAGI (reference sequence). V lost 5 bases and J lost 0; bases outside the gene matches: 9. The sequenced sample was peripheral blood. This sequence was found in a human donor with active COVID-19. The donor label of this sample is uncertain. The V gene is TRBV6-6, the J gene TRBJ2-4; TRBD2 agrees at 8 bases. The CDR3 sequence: CASSRQSGGGAKNIQYF. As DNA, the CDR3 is TGTGCCAGCAGTCGCCAGTCGGGGGGGGGAGCCAAAAACATTCAGTACTTC.